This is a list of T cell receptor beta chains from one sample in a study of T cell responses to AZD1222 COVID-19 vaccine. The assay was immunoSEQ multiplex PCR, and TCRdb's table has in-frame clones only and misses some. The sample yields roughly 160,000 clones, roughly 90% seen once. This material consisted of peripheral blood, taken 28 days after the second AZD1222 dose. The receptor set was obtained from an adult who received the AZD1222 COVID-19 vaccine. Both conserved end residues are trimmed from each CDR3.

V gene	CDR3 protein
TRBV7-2	ASRLNMNTEAF
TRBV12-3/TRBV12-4	ASSSRQSYGYT
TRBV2	ASSEEGIGSPLH
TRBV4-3	ASSQAHNYEQY
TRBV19	ANRGPTTGELF
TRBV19	ASSSRTGRDTEAF
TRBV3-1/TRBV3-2	ASSRGVGQAGELF
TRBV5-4	ASSLGDRDHGYT
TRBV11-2	ASSSPDRDHEQY
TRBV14	ASSQLETSFDEQF
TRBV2	ASRGMPPNYGYT
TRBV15	ATSNLGQGIY
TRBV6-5	ASNMQLNTEAF
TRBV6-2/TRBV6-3	ASSYDLIGYT
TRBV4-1	ASSHPGQGAGQPQH
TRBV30	AWKGRGGTDTQY
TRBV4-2	ASSQDTDPRDTQY
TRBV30	AYTRGGTEAF
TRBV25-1	ASSRPRSTDTQY
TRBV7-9	ASSLEPGNWRYT
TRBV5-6	ASSLPGRETQY
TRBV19	ASSPPGRNTEAF
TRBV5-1	ASSFGDTQY
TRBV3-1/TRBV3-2	ASSPKGQGKGSYGYT
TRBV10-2	ASSGVVDRGNPSSYNEQF
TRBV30	ACSPGESQPQH
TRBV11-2	ASRTQGSRTEAF